The present TCR beta chain was sequenced within a study of blood T cell repertoires in COVID-19. As for the study in general: T cells, B-cell-depleted T cells, or PBMCs provided the cDNA or gDNA that served as material.

CDR1 and CDR2 (germline): LNHDA, SQIVND (reference sequence). The trim removed 5 bases at V and 2 bases at J, leaving 5 bases unmatched. This CDR3 has 17 residues. Study processing details: Scientists estimated how many nucleated cells there were by amplifying reference gene primers. Data came from immunoSEQ multiplex PCR; TCRdb stores just in-frame clones and leaves some out. V, J and clone size were drawn from that table, and D and trimming were deduced from the DNA. The data show more than 95,000 clones, 80% to 90% seen once. This TCR was sampled from a man in his 60s with acute or convalescent COVID-19. V usage is TRBV19 and J usage is TRBJ2-6; 11 bases fit TRBD1. Sample: peripheral blood. The DNA of the CDR3 is TGTGCCAGTAGTCCCTGGACAGGGGGCACTGGGGCCAACGTCCTGACTTTC. Protein product: CASSPWTGGTGANVLTF.